The source of this T cell receptor beta chain is a study of blood T cell repertoires in COVID-19. About the research overall: COVID-19 samples collected from the United States, Italy and Spain covered acute and convalescent phases. Nucleic acid was either cDNA or gDNA, and it came from T cells, B-cell-depleted T cells, or PBMCs.

There are 15 residues in the CDR3. Trimming removed 3 bases from V and 7 bases from J; junction bases left unmatched: 12. Germline V lookup: CDR1 SGHRS, CDR2 YFSETQ. Methods used by the authors: Counts of nucleated cells, estimated from reference gene primer amplification, were obtained. The data were produced by immunoSEQ multiplex PCR, yet TCRdb's version contains in-frame clones alone and is incomplete. The DNA was the basis for D and trimming; V, J and clone size are from that table. This sample has 100,000 to 150,000 clones, with around 83% found just once. This receptor was obtained from a man aged 40-49 years with active or convalescent COVID-19. The sample taken for sequencing was peripheral blood. V gene TRBV5-1 combines with J gene TRBJ2-7, with 8 bases aligning to TRBD1. The CDR3 nucleotides read TGCGCCAGCAGCTCGTCCGGGACAGGATTTGGGGAGCAGTACTTC. Protein sequence: CASSSSGTGFGEQYF.